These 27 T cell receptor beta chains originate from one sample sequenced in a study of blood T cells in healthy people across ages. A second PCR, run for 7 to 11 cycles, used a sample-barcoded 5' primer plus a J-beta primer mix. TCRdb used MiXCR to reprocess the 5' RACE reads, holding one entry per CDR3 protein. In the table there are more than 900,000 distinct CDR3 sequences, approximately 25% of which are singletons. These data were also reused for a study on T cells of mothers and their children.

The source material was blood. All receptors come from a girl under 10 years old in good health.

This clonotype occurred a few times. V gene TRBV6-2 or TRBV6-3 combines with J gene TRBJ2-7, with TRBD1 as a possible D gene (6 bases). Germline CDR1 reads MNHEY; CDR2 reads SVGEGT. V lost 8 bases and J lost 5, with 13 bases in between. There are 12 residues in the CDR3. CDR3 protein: CASSAGVHEQYF. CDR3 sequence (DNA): TGTGCCAGCTCGGCAGGGGTCCACGAGCAGTACTTC.

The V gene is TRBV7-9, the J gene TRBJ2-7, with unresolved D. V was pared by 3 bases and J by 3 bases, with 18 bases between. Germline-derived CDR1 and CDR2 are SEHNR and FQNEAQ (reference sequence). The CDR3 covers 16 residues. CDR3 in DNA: TGTGCCAGCAGCTTTGGTGTAGGCTTACCATTCTACGAGCAGTACTTC. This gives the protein CASSFGVGLPFYEQYF.

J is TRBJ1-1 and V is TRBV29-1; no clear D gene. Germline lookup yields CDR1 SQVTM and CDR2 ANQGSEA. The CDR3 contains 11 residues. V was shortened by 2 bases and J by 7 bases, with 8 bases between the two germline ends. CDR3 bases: TGCAGCGTTGAAAGGCCAAGTGAAGCTTTCTTT. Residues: CSVERPSEAFF. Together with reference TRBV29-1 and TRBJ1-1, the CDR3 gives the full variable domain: SAVISQKPSRDICQRGTSLTIQCQVDSQVTMMFWYRQQPGQSLTLIATANQGSEATYESGFVIDKFPISRPNLTFSTLTVSNMSPEDSSIYLCSVERPSEAFFGQGTRLTVV.

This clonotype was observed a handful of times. CDR3: CASSPRGMGEKLFF. The CDR3, as DNA: TGTGCCAGCAGCCCCAGGGGGATGGGTGAAAAACTGTTTTTT. The rearrangement joins TRBV7-2 to TRBJ1-4; the match to TRBD1 covers 7 bases. The CDR3 extends over 14 amino acids. V lost 5 bases and J lost 7; bases outside the gene matches: 7. CDR1 is SGHTA, CDR2 FQGNSA, per germline.

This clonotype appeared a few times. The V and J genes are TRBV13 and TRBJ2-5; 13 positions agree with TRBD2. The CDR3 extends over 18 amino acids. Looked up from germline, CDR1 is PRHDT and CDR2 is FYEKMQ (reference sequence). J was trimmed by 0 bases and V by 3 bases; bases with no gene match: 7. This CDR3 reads CASSFGLAGDGDQETQYF. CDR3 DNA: TGTGCCAGCAGCTTCGGACTAGCGGGAGATGGGGACCAAGAGACCCAGTACTTC.

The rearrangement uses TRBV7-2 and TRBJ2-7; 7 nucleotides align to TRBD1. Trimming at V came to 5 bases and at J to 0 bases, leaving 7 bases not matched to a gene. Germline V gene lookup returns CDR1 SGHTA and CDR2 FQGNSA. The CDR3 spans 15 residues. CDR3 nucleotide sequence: TGTGCCAGCAGCACACGGACAGGACCCTCCTACGAGCAGTACTTC. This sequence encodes CASSTRTGPSYEQYF.

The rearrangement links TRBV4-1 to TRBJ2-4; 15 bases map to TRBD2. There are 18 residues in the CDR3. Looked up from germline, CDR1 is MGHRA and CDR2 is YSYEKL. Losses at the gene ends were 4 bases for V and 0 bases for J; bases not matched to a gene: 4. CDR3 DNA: TGCGCCAGCAGCCCCGGACTAGCGGGAGGGTCAGCCAAAAACATTCAGTACTTC. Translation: CASSPGLAGGSAKNIQYF.

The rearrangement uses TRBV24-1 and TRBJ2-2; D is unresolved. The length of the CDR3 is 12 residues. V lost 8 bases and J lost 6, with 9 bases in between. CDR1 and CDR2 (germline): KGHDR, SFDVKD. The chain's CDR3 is CATNEGAGELFF. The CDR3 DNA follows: TGTGCCACCAACGAAGGCGCCGGGGAGCTGTTTTTT.

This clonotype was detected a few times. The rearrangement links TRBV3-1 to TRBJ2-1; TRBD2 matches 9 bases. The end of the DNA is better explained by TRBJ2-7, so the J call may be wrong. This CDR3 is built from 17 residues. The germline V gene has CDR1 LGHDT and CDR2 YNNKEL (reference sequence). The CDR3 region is CASSRAQRGASSYEQYF. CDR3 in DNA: TGTGCCAGCAGCCGCGCTCAGCGGGGGGCGAGCTCCTACGAGCAGTACTTC.

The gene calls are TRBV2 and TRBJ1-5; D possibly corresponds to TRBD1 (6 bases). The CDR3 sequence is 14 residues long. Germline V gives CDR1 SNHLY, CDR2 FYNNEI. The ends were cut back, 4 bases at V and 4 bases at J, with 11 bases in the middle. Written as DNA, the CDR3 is TGTGCCAGCAGTGGAGACAGGAGTAATCAGCCCCAGCATTTT. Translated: CASSGDRSNQPQHF.

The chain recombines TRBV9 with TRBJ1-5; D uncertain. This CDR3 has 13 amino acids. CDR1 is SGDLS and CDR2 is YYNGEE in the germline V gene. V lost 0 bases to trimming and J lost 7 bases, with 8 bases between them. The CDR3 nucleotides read TGTGCCAGCAGCGTAGACGGCGACCAGCCCCAGCATTTT. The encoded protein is CASSVDGDQPQHF.

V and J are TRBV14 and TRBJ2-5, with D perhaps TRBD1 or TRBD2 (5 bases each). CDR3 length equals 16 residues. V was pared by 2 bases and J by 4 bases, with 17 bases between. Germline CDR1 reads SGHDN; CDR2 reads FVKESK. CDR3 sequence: CASSQPTGTVLETQYF. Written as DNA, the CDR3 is TGTGCCAGCAGCCAACCAACCGGGACCGTCCTAGAGACCCAGTACTTC.

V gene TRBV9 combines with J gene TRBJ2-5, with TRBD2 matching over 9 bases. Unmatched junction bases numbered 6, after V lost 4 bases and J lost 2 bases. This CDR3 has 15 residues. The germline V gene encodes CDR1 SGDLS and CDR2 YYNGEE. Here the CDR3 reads CASSSSGAVQETQYF. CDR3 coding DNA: TGTGCCAGCAGCTCTAGCGGGGCGGTACAAGAGACCCAGTACTTC.

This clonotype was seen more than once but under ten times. Here the CDR3 DNA reads TGCAGTGCGCGTCTGATCTTAGGGGCTACTGAAGCTTTCTTT. This encodes CSARLILGATEAFF. This chain uses TRBV20-1 with TRBJ1-1, with D possibly TRBD1 on 5 matching bases. The V end lost 6 bases, the J end lost 5 bases, and 19 bases lay between the germline ends. The CDR3 spans 14 residues. Germline lookup yields CDR1 DFQATT and CDR2 SNEGSKA (reference sequence).

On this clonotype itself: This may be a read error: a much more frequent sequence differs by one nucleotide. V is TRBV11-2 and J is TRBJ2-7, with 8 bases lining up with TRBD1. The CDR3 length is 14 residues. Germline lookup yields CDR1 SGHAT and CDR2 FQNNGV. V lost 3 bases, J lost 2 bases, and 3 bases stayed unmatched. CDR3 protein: CASSFETGAYEQYF. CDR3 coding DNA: TGTGCCAGCAGCTTTGAGACAGGGGCCTACGAGCAGTACTTC.

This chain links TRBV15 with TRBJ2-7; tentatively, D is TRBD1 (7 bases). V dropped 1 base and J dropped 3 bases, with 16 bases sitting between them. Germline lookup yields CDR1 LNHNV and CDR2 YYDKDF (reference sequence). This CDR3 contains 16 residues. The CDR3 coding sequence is TGTGCCACCAGCAGAGCAGGGGGGTTGAATGTCTACGAGCAGTACTTC. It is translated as CATSRAGGLNVYEQYF.

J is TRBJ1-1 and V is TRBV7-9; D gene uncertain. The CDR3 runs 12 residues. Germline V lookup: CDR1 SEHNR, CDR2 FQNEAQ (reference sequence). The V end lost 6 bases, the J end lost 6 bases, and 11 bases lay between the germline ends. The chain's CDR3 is CASRPANPEAFF. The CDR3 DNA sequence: TGTGCCAGCAGACCAGCCAACCCTGAAGCTTTCTTT. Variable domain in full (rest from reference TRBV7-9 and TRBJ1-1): DTGVSQNPRHKITKRGQNVTFRCDPISEHNRLYWYRQTLGQGPEFLTYFQNEAQLEKSRLLSDRFSAERPKGSFSTLEIQRTEQGDSAMYLCASRPANPEAFFGQGTRLTVV.

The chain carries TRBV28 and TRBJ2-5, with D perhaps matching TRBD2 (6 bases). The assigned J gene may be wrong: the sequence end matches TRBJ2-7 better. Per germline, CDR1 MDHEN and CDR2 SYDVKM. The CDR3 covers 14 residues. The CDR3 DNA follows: TGTGCCAGCAGTTTCTTCGCGGGACCCTACGAGCAGTACTTC. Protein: CASSFFAGPYEQYF.

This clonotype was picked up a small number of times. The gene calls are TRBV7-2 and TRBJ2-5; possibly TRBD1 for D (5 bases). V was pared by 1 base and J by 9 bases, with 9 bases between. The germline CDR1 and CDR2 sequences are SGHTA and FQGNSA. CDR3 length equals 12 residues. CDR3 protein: CASSLEQVPQYF. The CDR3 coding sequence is TGTGCCAGCAGCTTAGAACAGGTCCCCCAGTACTTC.

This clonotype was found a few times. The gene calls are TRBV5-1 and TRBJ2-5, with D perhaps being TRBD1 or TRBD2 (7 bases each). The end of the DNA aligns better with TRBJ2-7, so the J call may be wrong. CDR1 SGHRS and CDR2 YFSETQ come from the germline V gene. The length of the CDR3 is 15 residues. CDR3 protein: CASTEGASGTYEQYF. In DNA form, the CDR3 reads TGCGCCAGCACCGAGGGGGCTAGCGGAACCTACGAGCAGTACTTC.

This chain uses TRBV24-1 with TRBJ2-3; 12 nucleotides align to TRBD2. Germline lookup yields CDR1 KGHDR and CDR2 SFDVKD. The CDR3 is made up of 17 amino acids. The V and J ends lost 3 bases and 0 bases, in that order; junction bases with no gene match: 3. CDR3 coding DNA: TGTGCCACCAGTGATCCTGGACTAGCGGGGAGCACAGATACGCAGTATTTT. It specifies CATSDPGLAGSTDTQYF.

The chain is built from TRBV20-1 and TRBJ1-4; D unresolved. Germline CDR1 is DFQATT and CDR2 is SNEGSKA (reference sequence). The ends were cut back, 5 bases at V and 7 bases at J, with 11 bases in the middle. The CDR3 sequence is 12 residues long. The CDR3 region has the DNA TGCAGTGCTGAACTGGCGGGTGAAAAACTGTTTTTT. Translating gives CSAELAGEKLFF.

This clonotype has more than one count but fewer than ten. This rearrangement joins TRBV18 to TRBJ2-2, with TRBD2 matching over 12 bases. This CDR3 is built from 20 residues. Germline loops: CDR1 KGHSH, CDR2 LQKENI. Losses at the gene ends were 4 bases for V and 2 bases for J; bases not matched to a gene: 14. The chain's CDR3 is CASSQVDGTSGLRNTGELFF. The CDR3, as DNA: TGTGCCAGCTCACAAGTTGACGGGACTAGCGGGTTGCGTAACACCGGGGAGCTGTTTTTT.

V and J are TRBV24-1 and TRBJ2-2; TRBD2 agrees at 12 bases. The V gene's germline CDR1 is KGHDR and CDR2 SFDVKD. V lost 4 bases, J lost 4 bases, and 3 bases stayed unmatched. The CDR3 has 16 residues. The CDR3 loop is CATSEGTSGRTGELFF. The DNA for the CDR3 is TGTGCCACCAGTGAGGGGACTAGCGGGCGCACCGGGGAGCTGTTTTTT.

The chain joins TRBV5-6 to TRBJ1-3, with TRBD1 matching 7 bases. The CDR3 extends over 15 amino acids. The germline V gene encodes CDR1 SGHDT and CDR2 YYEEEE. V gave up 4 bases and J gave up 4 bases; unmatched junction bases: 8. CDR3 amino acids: CASSRQGSVGNTIYF. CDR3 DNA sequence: TGTGCCAGCAGCCGACAGGGATCGGTAGGAAACACCATATATTTT.

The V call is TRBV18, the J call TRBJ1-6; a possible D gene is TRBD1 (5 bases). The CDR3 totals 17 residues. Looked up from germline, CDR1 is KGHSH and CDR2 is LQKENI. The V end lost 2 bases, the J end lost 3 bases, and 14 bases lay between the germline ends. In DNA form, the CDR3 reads TGTGCCAGCTCACCAGATGCAGGGCGAAGCTATAATTCACCCCTCCACTTT. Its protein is CASSPDAGRSYNSPLHF.

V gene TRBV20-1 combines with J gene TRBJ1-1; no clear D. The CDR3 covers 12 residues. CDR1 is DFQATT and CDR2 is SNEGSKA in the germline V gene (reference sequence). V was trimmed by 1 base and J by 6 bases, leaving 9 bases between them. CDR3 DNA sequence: TGCAGTGCTAGAGGTGGAAGCCCTGAAGCTTTCTTT. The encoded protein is CSARGGSPEAFF.